Listed here are 30 T cell receptor beta chains from one sample, sequenced in a study of blood T cells in healthy people across ages. PCR was performed a second time for roughly 6 to 12 cycles using a sample-barcoded 5' primer and a J-beta primer mix. TCRdb re-called the 5' RACE reads through MiXCR, storing one row per CDR3 protein. Of fewer than 2,000,000 distinct CDR3 sequences detected, 34% appear once; the ten largest clones hold around 11%. Source material: blood. The receptor set was obtained from a woman aged 30 to 39 in good health.

The V call is TRBV19, the J call TRBJ2-6; D is undetermined. The CDR3 is 14 residues long. The germline V gene encodes CDR1 LNHDA and CDR2 SQIVND (reference sequence). Trimming shortened V by 9 bases and J by 0 bases, and 9 bases separated the two germline ends. CDR3 in DNA: TGTGCCAGCACAAAGAGCTCTGGGGCCAACGTCCTGACTTTC. Amino acid sequence: CASTKSSGANVLTF.

A few counts support this clonotype. The chain has TRBV12-3 or TRBV12-4 and TRBJ2-6; tentatively, D is TRBD1 (5 bases). V was clipped by 5 bases and J by 2 bases, with 10 bases between them. This CDR3 region has 15 residues. The CDR3 DNA reads as TGTGCCAGCAGTCAAGGGGAACCTGGGGCCAACGTCCTGACTTTC. Translated, it gives CASSQGEPGANVLTF.

This clonotype was counted only a few times. The genes are TRBV27 and TRBJ2-7; D is possibly TRBD2 (6 bases). This CDR3 is built from 13 residues. V dropped 9 bases and J dropped 2 bases, with 14 bases sitting between them. The germline V gene encodes CDR1 MNHEY and CDR2 SMNVEV (reference sequence). Written as DNA, the CDR3 is TGTGCCAGTGGCGCGGGACCCACCTACGAGCAGTACTTC. Its protein is CASGAGPTYEQYF.

This clonotype was detected only a few times. J is TRBJ1-2 and V is TRBV10-3; D is undetermined. Trimming took off 3 bases at V and 4 bases at J, with 9 bases between the two ends. CDR1 ENHRY and CDR2 SYGVKD come from the germline V gene. The CDR3 extends over 13 amino acids. The chain's CDR3 is CAISDSDIYGYTF. The CDR3 DNA follows: TGTGCCATCAGTGACAGCGACATCTATGGCTACACCTTC.

This clonotype was counted a few times. The chain employs TRBV7-9 and TRBJ2-1, with 8 bases fitting TRBD2. The CDR3 sequence is 15 residues long. CDR1 and CDR2 from the germline V gene are SEHNR and FQNEAQ (reference sequence). The V segment lost 5 bases and the J segment 4 bases; nucleotides outside the gene matches: 7. The CDR3 here is CASSQTAGAYNEQFF. CDR3 DNA: TGTGCCAGCAGCCAGACAGCGGGAGCTTACAATGAGCAGTTCTTC.

This clonotype was picked up many times. The chain employs TRBV30 and TRBJ2-6; 8 bases line up with TRBD1. J gave up 0 bases and V 3 bases, and 1 base lay outside the gene matches. Per the germline V gene, CDR1 is GTSNPN and CDR2 is SVGIG (reference sequence). CDR3 size: 15 residues. The CDR3 reads CAWRDRASGANVLTF. DNA for the CDR3: TGTGCCTGGAGGGACAGGGCCTCTGGGGCCAACGTCCTGACTTTC.

Ten or more counts support this clonotype. The chain's CDR3 is CASSRGQGALGANVLTF. CDR3 DNA: TGCGCCAGCAGCCGTGGACAGGGGGCGCTTGGGGCCAACGTCCTGACTTTC. The chain carries TRBV4-1 and TRBJ2-6; the match to TRBD1 covers 11 bases. Germline lookup yields CDR1 MGHRA and CDR2 YSYEKL. There are 17 residues in the CDR3. The trim removed 4 bases at V and 3 bases at J, leaving 5 bases unmatched.

This rearrangement joins TRBV7-2 to TRBJ2-7; D unresolved. The closer fit of TRBJ2-5 to the DNA end suggests the J call may be wrong. The CDR3 contains 14 residues. Germline CDR1 is SGHTA and CDR2 is FQGNSA. CDR3 DNA sequence: TGTGCCAGCAGCTTAGATCACCTGAAAGAGACCCAGTACTTC. It translates to CASSLDHLKETQYF.

The chain carries TRBV20-1 and TRBJ2-2; no clear D gene. Looked up from germline, CDR1 is DFQATT and CDR2 is SNEGSKA (reference sequence). Deletions cut 4 bases from V and 5 bases from J, with 5 bases between. This CDR3 region has 11 residues. Here the CDR3 reads CSAKATGELFF. In nucleotides, the CDR3 is TGCAGTGCTAAGGCGACCGGGGAGCTGTTTTTT.

The chain couples TRBV7-9 to TRBJ2-3; D remains ambiguous. The germline V and J ends were trimmed by 6 bases and 6 bases, with 10 bases remaining between them. The CDR3 has 12 amino acids. From germline, CDR1 is SEHNR and CDR2 FQNEAQ (reference sequence). The CDR3 nucleotides read TGTGCCAGCAGTCGCCTAATGGATACGCAGTATTTT. Translation gives CASSRLMDTQYF.

This clonotype turned up a few times. This chain links TRBV5-4 with TRBJ2-3; TRBD2 is a possible D gene (5 bases). The germline V gene has CDR1 SGHNT and CDR2 YYREEE (reference sequence). V was clipped by 2 bases and J by 8 bases, with 18 bases between them. The CDR3 contains 15 residues. The CDR3 sequence: CASSFPYGERGTQYF. The CDR3 nucleotides read TGTGCCAGCAGCTTTCCGTACGGGGAGCGTGGTACGCAGTATTTT. The whole variable domain, remainder taken from reference TRBV5-4 and TRBJ2-3, is ETGVTQSPTHLIKTRGQQVTLRCSSQSGHNTVSWYQQALGQGPQFIFQYYREEENGRGNFPPRFSGLQFPNYSSELNVNALELDDSALYLCASSFPYGERGTQYFGPGTRLTVL.

The table lists this clonotype with a few counts. This chain links TRBV27 with TRBJ1-1; TRBD1 aligns across 7 bases. There are 15 residues in the CDR3. Germline lookup yields CDR1 MNHEY and CDR2 SMNVEV (reference sequence). V was clipped by 7 bases and J by 5 bases; unmatched bases: 13. The CDR3 spells CASKGGEGANTEAFF. The CDR3 DNA is TGTGCCAGCAAGGGCGGGGAGGGGGCGAATACTGAAGCTTTCTTT.

This chain's CDR3 is CASSVGSGGAKDTQYF. The CDR3 DNA reads as TGTGCCAGCAGCGTAGGCAGCGGGGGGGCAAAGGATACGCAGTATTTT. The V and J genes are TRBV9 and TRBJ2-3; 10 bases line up with TRBD2. CDR1 and CDR2 (germline): SGDLS, YYNGEE. This CDR3 comprises 16 residues. Trimming cost V 0 bases and J 6 bases; bases outside gene matches: 7.

This clonotype came up a few times. This CDR3 is CASSQTGGASNGYTF. The DNA for the CDR3 is TGTGCCAGCAGCCAAACCGGGGGGGCGAGTAATGGCTACACCTTC. The chain joins TRBV3-1 to TRBJ1-2; D perhaps matches TRBD1 (6 bases). Germline CDR1 LGHDT, CDR2 YNNKEL (reference sequence). V lost 2 bases and J 6 bases, leaving 16 bases between the germline ends. This CDR3 is 15 amino acids long.

This clonotype was picked up a small number of times. This chain joins TRBV30 and TRBJ1-6; D possibly corresponds to TRBD1 (6 bases). V lost 0 bases and J lost 9, with 6 bases in between. Germline loops: CDR1 GTSNPN, CDR2 SVGIG (reference sequence). The CDR3 sequence is 12 residues long. The CDR3 loop reads CAWSVGGSPLHF. CDR3 coding DNA: TGTGCCTGGAGTGTAGGGGGTTCACCCCTCCACTTT.

V and J are TRBV28 and TRBJ2-1; the match to TRBD2 covers 13 bases. The CDR3 extends over 16 amino acids. The germline CDR1 and CDR2 sequences are MDHEN and SYDVKM. J lost 6 bases, V lost 5 bases, and 7 bases had no gene match. DNA for the CDR3: TGTGCCAGCAGTAAGATTCGACTAGCGGGAGGCAATGAGCAGTTCTTC. Encoded protein: CASSKIRLAGGNEQFF. Filled out from reference TRBV28 and TRBJ2-1, the complete variable domain reads DVKVTQSSRYLVKRTGEKVFLECVQDMDHENMFWYRQDPGLGLRLIYFSYDVKMKEKGDIPEGYSVSREKKERFSLILESASTNQTSMYLCASSKIRLAGGNEQFFGPGTRLTVL.

The rearrangement joins TRBV4-1 to TRBJ2-5; D possibly corresponds to TRBD1 (5 bases). CDR1 is MGHRA and CDR2 is YSYEKL in the germline V gene. The CDR3 runs 16 residues. V lost 4 bases and J 11 bases, leaving 26 bases between the germline ends. In DNA, the CDR3 is TGCGCCAGCAGCCGTACGACGTCAGGGCTCTACAATGAGCAGTACTTC. Translating gives CASSRTTSGLYNEQYF.

The chain employs TRBV11-3 and TRBJ2-5; 14 nucleotides line up with TRBD2. The J call is in doubt because the DNA end fits TRBJ2-7 better. The germline V gene encodes CDR1 SGHNT and CDR2 YENEEA. The CDR3 covers 16 residues. DNA for the CDR3: TGTGCCAGCAGCGCGACTAGCGGGGGGGCCACCGGCGAGCAGTACTTC. It translates to CASSATSGGATGEQYF.

This chain uses TRBV20-1 with TRBJ2-1; 10 positions match TRBD2. Trimming took 0 bases from V and 10 from J; bases not matched to a gene: 15. The CDR3 consists of 17 residues. CDR1 and CDR2 from the germline V gene are DFQATT and SNEGSKA (reference sequence). The CDR3 DNA reads TGCAGTGCTAGAGATGAGAGGGAACTAGCGGGACAAGGAGAGCAGTTCTTC. Its translation: CSARDERELAGQGEQFF.

This rearrangement joins TRBV6-6 to TRBJ1-4; the D gene is possibly TRBD1 (5 bases). V lost 0 bases and J 8 bases, leaving 16 bases between the germline ends. This CDR3 has 16 amino acids. CDR1 and CDR2 from the germline V gene are MNHNY and SVGAGI (reference sequence). The CDR3 region has the DNA TGTGCCAGCAGTTACTCGAGGCCCGGGGCCGGGGAAAAACTGTTTTTT. Protein product: CASSYSRPGAGEKLFF.

The rearrangement links TRBV5-1 to TRBJ2-7; D not certain. CDR1 and CDR2 from the germline V gene are SGHRS and YFSETQ. V was pared by 0 bases and J by 3 bases, with 7 bases between. CDR3 length: 13 residues. Here the CDR3 DNA reads TGCGCCAGCAGCTTGGGTTTCGGCTACGAGCAGTACTTC. Encoded protein: CASSLGFGYEQYF.

This clonotype was picked up one time. J is TRBJ2-5 and V is TRBV10-3; 9 bases are shared with TRBD1. Germline assignment: CDR1 ENHRY and CDR2 SYGVKD. V was clipped by 4 bases and J by 9 bases; unmatched bases: 9. The CDR3 runs 14 residues. This CDR3 is CAISGGQGQEAQYF. The DNA of the CDR3 is TGTGCCATCAGTGGGGGACAGGGTCAGGAGGCCCAGTACTTC.

The rearrangement joins TRBV4-2 to TRBJ2-1; D may be TRBD1 (6 bases). The CDR3 has 16 residues. The germline gives CDR1 LGHNA, CDR2 YNFKEQ. Trimming took 0 bases from V and 6 from J, leaving 15 bases between them. The DNA of the CDR3 is TGTGCCAGCAGCCAAGATGAGGCAGGGGTAGGCAATGAGCAGTTCTTC. It yields the protein CASSQDEAGVGNEQFF.

This clonotype was detected many times. The chain's CDR3 is CASSHSRTGGLPLASDYNEQFF. CDR3 coding DNA: TGCGCCAGCAGCCACTCTCGGACAGGGGGCTTACCTCTAGCGTCGGATTACAATGAGCAGTTCTTC. The genes are TRBV4-1 and TRBJ2-1; 11 positions match TRBD1. Germline lookup yields CDR1 MGHRA and CDR2 YSYEKL. J gave up 4 bases and V 3 bases, and 23 bases lay outside the gene matches. This CDR3 is 22 amino acids long.

The chain employs TRBV30 and TRBJ1-2, with D perhaps matching TRBD1 (6 bases). V dropped 3 bases and J dropped 1 base, with 21 bases sitting between them. The CDR3 contains 17 residues. Germline loops: CDR1 GTSNPN, CDR2 SVGIG (reference sequence). The chain's CDR3 is CAWSGWGARGYNYGYTF. In DNA, the CDR3 is TGTGCCTGGAGCGGGTGGGGGGCGCGCGGATATAACTATGGCTACACCTTC.

This sequence joins TRBV3-1 and TRBJ2-7; D assignment may be TRBD1 or TRBD2 (5 bases each). CDR3 length: 15 amino acids. Germline CDR1 reads LGHDT; CDR2 reads YNNKEL (reference sequence). V gave up 5 bases and J gave up 2 bases, with 16 bases separating them. The DNA for the CDR3 is TGTGCCAGCAGCTTCGCGAGTGAGGGGCCCTACGAGCAGTACTTC. Translating gives CASSFASEGPYEQYF.

This clonotype was detected only a few times. CDR3 DNA: TGTGCCACCGAGGAGGGCACTGAAGCTTTCTTT. Protein product: CATEEGTEAFF. The chain links TRBV7-9 to TRBJ1-1; D gene uncertain. Germline CDR1 reads SEHNR; CDR2 reads FQNEAQ (reference sequence). V lost 10 bases and J lost 4, with 10 bases in between. The CDR3 length is 11 residues.

The chain has TRBV10-3 and TRBJ2-5; D is tentatively TRBD1 or TRBD2 (5 bases each). The J call could be wrong; TRBJ2-7 is a better fit for the DNA end. The CDR3 is 15 residues long. Per germline, CDR1 ENHRY and CDR2 SYGVKD. The CDR3, as DNA: TGTGCCATCAGTGAGTCACGGACATGGGGGTACGAGCAGTACTTC. This sequence encodes CAISESRTWGYEQYF.

CDR3 DNA sequence: TGTGCCAGCAGCGATATACGGGGTGAAGCTTTCTTT. It specifies CASSDIRGEAFF. The chain links TRBV7-9 to TRBJ1-1; no firm D call. CDR1 is SEHNR, CDR2 FQNEAQ, per germline (reference sequence). V was cut by 5 bases and J by 7 bases, with 11 bases left in between. This CDR3 comprises 12 residues.

The genes are TRBV7-3 and TRBJ2-5; 14 nucleotides match TRBD2. The CDR3 has 16 residues. Trimming removed 5 bases from V and 9 bases from J; junction bases left unmatched: 11. CDR1 is SGHTA and CDR2 is FQGTGA in the germline V gene. CDR3 DNA sequence: TGTGCCAGCAGCACCTCCGGGACTAGCGGGAGTGAGGCCCAGTACTTC. Its protein product is CASSTSGTSGSEAQYF.